The entry below gives a single TCR beta chain sequence along with its context. Antigen: not known. The record originates from a study of shared clonotypes between healthy human individuals. All participating donors were Caucasian adults from Nashville, Tennessee. Approximately 100 million PBMCs served as the genomic DNA source for unsorted samples. Germline loops: CDR1 SGHVS, CDR2 FQNEAQ. CDR3 length equals 15 residues. V gave up 5 bases and J gave up 5 bases, with 18 bases separating them. Findings and limits, study-wide: Donor scarcity curtailed the genetic and exposure-history diversity represented herein.

Per the original methods: Owing to the provision of junction-only sequences devoid of quality scores by immunoSEQ, filtering differed. Data came from immunoSEQ multiplex PCR; TCRdb stores just in-frame clones and leaves some out. That table furnishes V, J and clone size, whereas the DNA furnished D and trimming. In the table there are approximately 500,000 clones, around 73% of which are singletons. The rearrangement uses TRBV7-8 and TRBJ2-5, with D perhaps TRBD2 (7 bases). The sample was PBMCs. The TCR comes from a woman in her thirties or forties in good health. Some clones in this sample may be carry-over from other donors' samples. Written as DNA, the CDR3 is TGTGCCAGCAGCCGCTTAGGGGGTAGCGGGGAGACCCAGTACTTC. Translated: CASSRLGGSGETQYF.